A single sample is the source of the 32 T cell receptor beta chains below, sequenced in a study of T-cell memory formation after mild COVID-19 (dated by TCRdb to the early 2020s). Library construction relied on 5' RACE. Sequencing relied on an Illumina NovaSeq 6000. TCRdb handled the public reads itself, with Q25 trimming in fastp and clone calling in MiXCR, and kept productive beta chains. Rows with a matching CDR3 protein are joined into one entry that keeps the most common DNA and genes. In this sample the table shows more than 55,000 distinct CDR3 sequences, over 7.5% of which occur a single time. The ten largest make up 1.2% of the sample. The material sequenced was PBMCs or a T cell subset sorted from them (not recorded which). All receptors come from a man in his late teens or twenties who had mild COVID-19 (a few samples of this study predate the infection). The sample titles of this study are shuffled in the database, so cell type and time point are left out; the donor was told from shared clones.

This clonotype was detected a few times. CDR3 coding DNA: TGTGCCAGCAGCTTTGCAGGACTCACTGAAGCTTTCTTT. Its protein is CASSFAGLTEAFF. The rearrangement joins TRBV7-2 to TRBJ1-1, with D uncertain. The V end was cut by 3 bases, the J end by 4 bases, with 9 bases between. Germline V CDR1 and CDR2: SGHTA, FQGNSA. The CDR3 runs 13 residues.

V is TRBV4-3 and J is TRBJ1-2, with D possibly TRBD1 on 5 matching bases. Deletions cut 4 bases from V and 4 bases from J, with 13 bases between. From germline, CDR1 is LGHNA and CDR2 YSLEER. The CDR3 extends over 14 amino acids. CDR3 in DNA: TGCGCCAGCAGCCCCAAACAGGTCGGCTATGGCTACACCTTC. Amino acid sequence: CASSPKQVGYGYTF.

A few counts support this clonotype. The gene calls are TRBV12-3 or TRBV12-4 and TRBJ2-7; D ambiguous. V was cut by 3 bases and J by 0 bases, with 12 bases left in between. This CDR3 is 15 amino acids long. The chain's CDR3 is CASSFRRHSSYEQYF. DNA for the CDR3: TGTGCCAGCAGTTTTCGCAGACACAGCTCCTACGAGCAGTACTTC.

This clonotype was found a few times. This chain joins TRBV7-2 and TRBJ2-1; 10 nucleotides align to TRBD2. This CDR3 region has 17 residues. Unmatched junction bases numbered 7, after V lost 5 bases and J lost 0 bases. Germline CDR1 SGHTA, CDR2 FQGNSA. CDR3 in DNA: TGTGCCAGCAGCGCTTCTAGCGGGGGCCTCTCCTACAATGAGCAGTTCTTC. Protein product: CASSASSGGLSYNEQFF.

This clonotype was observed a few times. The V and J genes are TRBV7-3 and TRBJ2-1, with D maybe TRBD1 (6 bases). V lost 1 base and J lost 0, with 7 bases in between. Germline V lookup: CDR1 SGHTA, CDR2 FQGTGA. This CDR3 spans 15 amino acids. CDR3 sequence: CASSLIGGSYNEQFF. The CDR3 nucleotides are TGTGCCAGCAGCTTAATAGGGGGCTCCTACAATGAGCAGTTCTTC.

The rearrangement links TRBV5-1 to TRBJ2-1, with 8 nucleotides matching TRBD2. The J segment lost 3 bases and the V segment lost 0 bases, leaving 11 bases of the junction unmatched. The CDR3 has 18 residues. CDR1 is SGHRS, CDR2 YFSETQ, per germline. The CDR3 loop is CASSLETSAGGLYNEQFF. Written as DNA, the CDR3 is TGCGCCAGCAGCTTGGAGACCTCCGCGGGGGGACTCTACAATGAGCAGTTCTTC.

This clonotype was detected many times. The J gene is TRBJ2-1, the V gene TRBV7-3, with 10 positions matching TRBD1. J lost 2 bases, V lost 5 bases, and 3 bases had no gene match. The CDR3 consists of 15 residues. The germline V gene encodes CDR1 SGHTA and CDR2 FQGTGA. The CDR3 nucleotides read TGTGCCAGCAGCCGGGGACAGGGGACCTACAATGAGCAGTTCTTC. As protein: CASSRGQGTYNEQFF.

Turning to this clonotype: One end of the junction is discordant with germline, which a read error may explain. The CDR3 loop reads CASSLEASGGSEQFF. The DNA of the CDR3 is TGTGCTAGCAGCTTAGAGGCTAGCGGGGGGAGTGAGCAGTTCTTC. This chain links TRBV7-7 with TRBJ2-1, with 11 bases aligning to TRBD2. The CDR3 is 15 amino acids. The germline CDR1 and CDR2 sequences are SSHAT and FNYEAQ (reference sequence). The full variable domain, rest sourced from reference TRBV7-7 and TRBJ2-1, is GAGVSQSPRYKVTKRGQDVTLRCDPISSHATLYWYQQALGQGPEFLTYFNYEAQPDKSGLPSDRFSAERPEGSISTLTIQRTEQRDSAMYRCASSLEASGGSEQFFGPGTRLTVL.

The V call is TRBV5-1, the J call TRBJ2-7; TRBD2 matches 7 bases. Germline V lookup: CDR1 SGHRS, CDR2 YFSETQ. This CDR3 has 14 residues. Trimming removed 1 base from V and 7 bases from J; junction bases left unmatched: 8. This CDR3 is CASSLLSSGGEQYF. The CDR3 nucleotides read TGCGCCAGCAGCTTGCTGTCTTCCGGGGGGGAGCAGTACTTC.

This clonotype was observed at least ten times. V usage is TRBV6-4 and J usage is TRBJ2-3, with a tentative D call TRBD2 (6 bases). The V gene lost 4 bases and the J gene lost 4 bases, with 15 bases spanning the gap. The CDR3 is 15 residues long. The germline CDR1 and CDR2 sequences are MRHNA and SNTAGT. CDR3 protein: CASSGRADRADTQYF. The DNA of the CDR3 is TGTGCCAGCAGTGGGAGGGCCGACCGGGCAGATACGCAGTATTTT.

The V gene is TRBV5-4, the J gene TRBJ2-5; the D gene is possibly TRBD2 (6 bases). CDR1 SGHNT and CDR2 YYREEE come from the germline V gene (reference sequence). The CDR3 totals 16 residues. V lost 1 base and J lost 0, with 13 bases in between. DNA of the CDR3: TGTGCCAGCAGCTTGTCGGGACTGGAAGACCAAGAGACCCAGTACTTC. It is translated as CASSLSGLEDQETQYF.

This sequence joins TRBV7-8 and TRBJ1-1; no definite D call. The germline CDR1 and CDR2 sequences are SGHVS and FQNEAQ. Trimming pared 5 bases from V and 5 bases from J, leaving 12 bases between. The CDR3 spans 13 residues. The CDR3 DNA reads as TGTGCCAGCAGCCCCGGACGCCAGACTGAAGCTTTCTTT. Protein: CASSPGRQTEAFF.

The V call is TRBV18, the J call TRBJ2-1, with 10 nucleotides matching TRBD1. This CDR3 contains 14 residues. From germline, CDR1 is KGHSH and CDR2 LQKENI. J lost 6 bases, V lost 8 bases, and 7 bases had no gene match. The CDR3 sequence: CASIRDRGFNEQFF. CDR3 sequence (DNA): TGTGCCAGCATCCGGGACAGGGGTTTCAATGAGCAGTTCTTC.

The CDR3: CASSFGGGLETQYF. The CDR3 nucleotides are TGTGCCAGCAGCTTTGGGGGGGGGTTGGAGACCCAGTACTTC. The rearrangement links TRBV7-9 to TRBJ2-5, with TRBD2 matching 7 bases. There are 14 residues in the CDR3. Trimming removed 3 bases from V and 5 bases from J; junction bases left unmatched: 6. The V gene's germline CDR1 is SEHNR and CDR2 FQNEAQ (reference sequence).

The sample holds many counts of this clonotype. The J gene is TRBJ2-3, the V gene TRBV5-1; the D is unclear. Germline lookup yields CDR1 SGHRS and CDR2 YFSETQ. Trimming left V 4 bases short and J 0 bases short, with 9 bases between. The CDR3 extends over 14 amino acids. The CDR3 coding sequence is TGCGCCAGCAGCAGAATATCTAGCACAGATACGCAGTATTTT. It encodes CASSRISSTDTQYF. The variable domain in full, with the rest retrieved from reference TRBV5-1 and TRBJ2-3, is KAGVTQTPRYLIKTRGQQVTLSCSPISGHRSVSWYQQTPGQGLQFLFEYFSETQRNKGNFPGRFSGRQFSNSRSEMNVSTLELGDSALYLCASSRISSTDTQYFGPGTRLTVL.

The CDR3 sequence is CSASQGWGLSTQYF. For the CDR3, the DNA is TGCAGTGCTAGCCAGGGGTGGGGATTAAGTACGCAGTATTTT. The chain couples TRBV20-1 to TRBJ2-3; weak D call: TRBD1 (6 bases). There are 14 residues in the CDR3. The V gene's germline CDR1 is DFQATT and CDR2 SNEGSKA (reference sequence). V was cut by 3 bases and J by 8 bases, with 18 bases left in between.

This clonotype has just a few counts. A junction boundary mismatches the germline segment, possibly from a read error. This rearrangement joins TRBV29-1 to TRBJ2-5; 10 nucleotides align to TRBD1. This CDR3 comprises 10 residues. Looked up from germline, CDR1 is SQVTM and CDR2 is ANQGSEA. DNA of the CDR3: TGCAGCGTTGAAGGGGACAGGGGCCATTTC. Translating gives CSVEGDRGHF.

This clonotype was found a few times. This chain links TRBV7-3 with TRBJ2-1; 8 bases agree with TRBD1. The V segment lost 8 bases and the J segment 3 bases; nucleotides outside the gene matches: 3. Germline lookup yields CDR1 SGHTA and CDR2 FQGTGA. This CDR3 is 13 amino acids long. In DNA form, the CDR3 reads TGTGCCAGCTCCGGGACAGGCTACAATGAGCAGTTCTTC. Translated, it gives CASSGTGYNEQFF.

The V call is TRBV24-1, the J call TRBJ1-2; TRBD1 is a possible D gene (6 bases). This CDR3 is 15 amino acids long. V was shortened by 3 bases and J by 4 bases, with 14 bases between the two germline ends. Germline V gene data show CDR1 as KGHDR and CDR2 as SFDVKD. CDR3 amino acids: CATSDPSRGSYGYTF. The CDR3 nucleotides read TGTGCCACCAGTGATCCTTCCAGGGGTAGCTATGGCTACACCTTC.

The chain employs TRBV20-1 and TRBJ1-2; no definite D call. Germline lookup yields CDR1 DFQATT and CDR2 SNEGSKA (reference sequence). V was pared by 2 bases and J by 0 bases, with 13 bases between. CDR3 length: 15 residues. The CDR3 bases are TGCAGTGCTAGAAAAACGGACGGACCTAACTATGGCTACACCTTC. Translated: CSARKTDGPNYGYTF.

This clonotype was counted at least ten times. The CDR3 is CASSSTGIDGYTF. The CDR3 nucleotides read TGTGCCAGCAGTTCGACAGGGATAGATGGCTACACCTTC. V gene TRBV12-3 or TRBV12-4 combines with J gene TRBJ1-2, with TRBD1 matching over 7 bases. With 4 bases clipped from V and 6 bases from J, the junction kept 5 bases outside the gene matches. CDR3 length: 13 amino acids.

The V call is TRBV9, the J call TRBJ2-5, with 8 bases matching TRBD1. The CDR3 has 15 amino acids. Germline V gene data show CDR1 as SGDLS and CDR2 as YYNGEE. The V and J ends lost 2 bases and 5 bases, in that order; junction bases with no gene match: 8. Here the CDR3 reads CASSVQTTGEETQYF. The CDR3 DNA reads TGTGCCAGCAGCGTGCAAACGACAGGGGAGGAGACCCAGTACTTC.

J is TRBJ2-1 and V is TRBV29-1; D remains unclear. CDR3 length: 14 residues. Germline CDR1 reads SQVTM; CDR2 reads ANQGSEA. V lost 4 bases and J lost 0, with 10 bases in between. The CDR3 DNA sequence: TGCAGCGTTGTTTCGGTCAGCTCCTACAATGAGCAGTTCTTC. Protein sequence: CSVVSVSSYNEQFF.

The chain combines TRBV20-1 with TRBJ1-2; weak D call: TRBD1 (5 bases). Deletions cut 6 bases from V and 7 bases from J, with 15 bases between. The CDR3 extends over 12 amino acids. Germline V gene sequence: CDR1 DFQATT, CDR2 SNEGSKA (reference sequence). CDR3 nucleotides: TGCAGTGCCCAAACCGACAGTTCTGGCTACACCTTC. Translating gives CSAQTDSSGYTF.

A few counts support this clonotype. CDR3 sequence (DNA): TGCAGTGCTAGACTACCTTTTGGGGGGCGATACACTGAAGCTTTCTTT. It specifies CSARLPFGGRYTEAFF. The V and J genes are TRBV20-1 and TRBJ1-1; TRBD1 is a possible D gene (6 bases). This CDR3 comprises 16 residues. Germline CDR1 DFQATT, CDR2 SNEGSKA (reference sequence). Trimming removed 2 bases at V and 3 bases at J, with 19 bases between.

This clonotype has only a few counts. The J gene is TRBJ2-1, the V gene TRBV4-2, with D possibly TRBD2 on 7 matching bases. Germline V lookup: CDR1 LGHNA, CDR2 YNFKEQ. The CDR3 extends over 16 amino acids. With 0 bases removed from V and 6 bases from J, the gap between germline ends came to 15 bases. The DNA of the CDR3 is TGTGCCAGCAGCCAAGATCCCACAGGGAGGGGCAATGAGCAGTTCTTC. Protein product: CASSQDPTGRGNEQFF.

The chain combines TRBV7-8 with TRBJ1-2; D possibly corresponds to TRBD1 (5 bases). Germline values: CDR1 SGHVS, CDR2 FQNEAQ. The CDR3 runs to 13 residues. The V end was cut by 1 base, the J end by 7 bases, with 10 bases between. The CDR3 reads CASSLGGDSGYTF. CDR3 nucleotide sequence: TGTGCCAGCAGCTTAGGAGGGGATAGTGGCTACACCTTC.

CDR3 DNA sequence: TGTGCCATCAAGAGTGGAAACACAGATACGCAGTATTTT. Residues: CAIKSGNTDTQYF. The rearrangement links TRBV10-3 to TRBJ2-3; no reliable D call. The CDR3 length is 13 residues. The germline gives CDR1 ENHRY, CDR2 SYGVKD. Trimming pared 7 bases from V and 2 bases from J, leaving 10 bases between.

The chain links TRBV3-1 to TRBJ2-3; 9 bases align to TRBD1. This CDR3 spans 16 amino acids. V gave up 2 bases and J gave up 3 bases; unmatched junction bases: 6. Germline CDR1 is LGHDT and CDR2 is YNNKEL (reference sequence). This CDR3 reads CASSQPGTGLTDTQYF. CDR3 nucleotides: TGTGCCAGCAGCCAACCCGGGACAGGGTTAACAGATACGCAGTATTTT.

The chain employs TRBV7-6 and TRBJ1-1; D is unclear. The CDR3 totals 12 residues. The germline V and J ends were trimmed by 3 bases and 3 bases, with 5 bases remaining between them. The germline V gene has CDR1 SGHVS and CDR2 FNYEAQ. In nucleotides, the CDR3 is TGTGCCAGCAGCTTGCCCGACACTGAAGCTTTCTTT. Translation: CASSLPDTEAFF.

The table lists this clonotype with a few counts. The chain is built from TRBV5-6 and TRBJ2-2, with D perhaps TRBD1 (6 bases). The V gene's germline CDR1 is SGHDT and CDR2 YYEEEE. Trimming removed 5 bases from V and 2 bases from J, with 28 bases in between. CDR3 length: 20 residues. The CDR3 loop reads CASRRMQGQGPYLNTGELFF. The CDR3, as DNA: TGTGCCAGCAGGCGAATGCAGGGACAAGGGCCGTATCTTAACACCGGGGAGCTGTTTTTT.

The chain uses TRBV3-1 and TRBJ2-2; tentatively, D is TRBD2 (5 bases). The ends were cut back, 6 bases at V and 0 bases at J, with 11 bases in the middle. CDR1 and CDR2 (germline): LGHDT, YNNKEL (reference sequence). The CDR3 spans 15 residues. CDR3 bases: TGTGCCAGCAGAGCGCCACTAGCGAACACCGGGGAGCTGTTTTTT. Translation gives CASRAPLANTGELFF.